These 25 T cell receptor beta chains share one sample of origin, sequenced in a study of technical replicates of blood from a handful of donors. Clones were read by immunoSEQ multiplex PCR, and TCRdb kept only the in-frame ones, dropping some. The sample includes tens of thousands of clones, approximately 95% seen only once; the top ten take approximately 0.25%. Sequenced sample: T cells isolated from PBMCs. The receptors derive from a human donor in good health.

The V gene is TRBV7-6, the J gene TRBJ1-4, with 8 bases identical to TRBD1. CDR1 and CDR2 (germline): SGHVS, FNYEAQ. J gave up 10 bases and V 4 bases, and 14 bases lay outside the gene matches. There are 16 residues in the CDR3. CDR3 nucleotides: TGTGCCAGCAGCTCCCTCTGGGACAGGAGCGGTGGAAAACTGTTTTTT. Translating gives CASSSLWDRSGGKLFF.

This clone was counted once. The CDR3: CASSLVGQGATYGYTF. For the CDR3, the DNA is TGTGCCAGCAGCTTGGTGGGCCAGGGGGCGACCTATGGCTACACCTTC. The gene calls are TRBV5-5 and TRBJ1-2; 8 bases are a match to TRBD1. This CDR3 is built from 16 residues. Germline V gene data show CDR1 as SGHKS and CDR2 as YYEKEE (reference sequence). The ends lost 0 bases at V and 4 bases at J; junction bases unmatched: 8.

This clone was found once. This rearrangement joins TRBV6-5 to TRBJ2-3, with a possible D match to TRBD1 (6 bases). CDR1 is MNHEY and CDR2 is SVGAGI in the germline V gene. Trimming pared 2 bases from V and 8 bases from J, leaving 17 bases between. The CDR3 totals 15 residues. CDR3 sequence reads: CASSYAVAGRGTQYF. CDR3 bases: TGTGCCAGCAGTTACGCGGTGGCGGGCAGGGGTACGCAGTATTTT.

V and J are TRBV4-1 and TRBJ2-4; TRBD1 might be the D (5 bases). The CDR3 is 12 residues long. V was shortened by 4 bases and J by 9 bases, with 10 bases between the two germline ends. The germline gives CDR1 MGHRA, CDR2 YSYEKL. The CDR3 DNA reads TGCGCCAGCAGCCTTCCTCAGGGCATTCAGTACTTC. Its protein is CASSLPQGIQYF.

The gene calls are TRBV5-1 and TRBJ2-3, with 9 bases matching TRBD1. Germline CDR1 SGHRS, CDR2 YFSETQ. The CDR3 consists of 16 residues. Trimming at V came to 3 bases and at J to 4 bases, leaving 9 bases not matched to a gene. For the CDR3, the DNA is TGCGCCAGCAGCTCGGTCGGGACAGGGTATTCAGATACGCAGTATTTT. As protein: CASSSVGTGYSDTQYF.

This chain uses TRBV7-3 with TRBJ1-2; the match to TRBD1 covers 9 bases. With 3 bases clipped from V and 8 bases from J, the junction kept 4 bases outside the gene matches. Germline assignment: CDR1 SGHTA and CDR2 FQGTGA. The CDR3 is 13 residues long. The CDR3 DNA reads TGTGCCAGCAGCTTGGGACAGGGCAGGGGCTACACCTTC. This translates into CASSLGQGRGYTF.

This rearrangement joins TRBV9 to TRBJ2-3, with D possibly matching TRBD2 (6 bases). The germline V gene has CDR1 SGDLS and CDR2 YYNGEE. The CDR3 consists of 14 residues. Between the trimmed V and J ends, which lost 0 bases and 5 bases, there was a span of 10 bases. The CDR3: CASSVVPGGDTQYF. In DNA form, the CDR3 reads TGTGCCAGCAGCGTAGTGCCCGGGGGAGATACGCAGTATTTT.

The chain employs TRBV11-2 and TRBJ2-1, with a weak D call TRBD1 (6 bases). The length of the CDR3 is 15 residues. CDR1 SGHAT and CDR2 FQNNGV come from the germline V gene. Trimming shortened V by 3 bases and J by 8 bases, and 17 bases separated the two germline ends. CDR3 region: CASSLGWQGKDEQFF. The DNA for the CDR3 is TGTGCCAGCAGCTTGGGGTGGCAGGGGAAGGATGAGCAGTTCTTC.

This clone showed up just once. The chain carries TRBV27 and TRBJ2-1, with 8 bases matching TRBD2. V gave up 3 bases and J gave up 7 bases; unmatched junction bases: 5. This CDR3 comprises 14 residues. Germline values: CDR1 MNHEY, CDR2 SMNVEV (reference sequence). CDR3 nucleotide sequence: TGTGCCAGCAGTTTTCGGGGGGGCATAAATGAGCAGTTCTTC. It translates to CASSFRGGINEQFF.

V gene TRBV6-5 combines with J gene TRBJ2-2; 10 nucleotides agree with TRBD2. After removal of 1 base from V and 5 bases from J, the junction contained 4 bases not matched to a gene. CDR1 MNHEY and CDR2 SVGAGI come from the germline V gene. This CDR3 spans 16 amino acids. The CDR3, as DNA: TGTGCCAGCAGTTACTTGGCTAGCGGGGGTACCGGGGAGCTGTTTTTT. Protein sequence: CASSYLASGGTGELFF.

The CDR3 is CASSPGAGYSYEQYF. The DNA of the CDR3 is TGCGCCAGCAGCCCAGGAGCAGGGTACTCCTACGAGCAGTACTTC. V gene TRBV5-1 combines with J gene TRBJ2-5, with D maybe TRBD1 (5 bases). The closer fit of TRBJ2-7 to the DNA end suggests the J call may be wrong. Germline CDR1 reads SGHRS; CDR2 reads YFSETQ. This CDR3 has 15 residues.

This clone came up once. The chain joins TRBV25-1 to TRBJ2-1; D may be TRBD2 (6 bases). CDR1 and CDR2 (germline): MGHDK, SYGVNS. This CDR3 comprises 16 residues. Between the trimmed V and J ends, which lost 5 bases and 0 bases, there was a span of 14 bases. Written as DNA, the CDR3 is TGTGCCAGCAGTACCGCGGGACTGAGCTCCTACAATGAGCAGTTCTTC. Residues: CASSTAGLSSYNEQFF.

The CDR3 DNA sequence: TGTGCCAGCAAACTAGCGGGAGCTGCGAACAATGAGCAGTTCTTC. It codes for CASKLAGAANNEQFF. The V and J genes are TRBV6-5 and TRBJ2-1; TRBD2 agrees at 11 bases. J was trimmed by 5 bases and V by 7 bases; bases with no gene match: 7. Germline V gives CDR1 MNHEY, CDR2 SVGAGI. This CDR3 has 15 amino acids.

This clone was detected once. CDR3: CASSSGTGSEAFF. The CDR3 DNA is TGTGCCAGCAGCTCCGGGACAGGGTCTGAAGCTTTCTTT. J is TRBJ1-1 and V is TRBV7-3, with TRBD1 matching 9 bases. The CDR3 length is 13 residues. Germline lookup yields CDR1 SGHTA and CDR2 FQGTGA. V trimming: 4 bases; J trimming: 6 bases; junction bases outside the gene matches: 3.

The rearrangement uses TRBV4-2 and TRBJ2-7; TRBD2 matches at 12 bases. With 0 bases clipped from V and 6 bases from J, the junction kept 6 bases outside the gene matches. This CDR3 has 16 residues. In germline, CDR1 is LGHNA, CDR2 YNFKEQ. The CDR3 sequence is CASSQEVGLAGPEQYF. In nucleotides, the CDR3 is TGTGCCAGCAGCCAAGAAGTTGGACTAGCGGGACCCGAGCAGTACTTC.

This clone has only one observation. This chain joins TRBV6-1 and TRBJ1-1, with TRBD1 matching over 7 bases. The CDR3 extends over 14 amino acids. CDR1 is MNHNS and CDR2 is SASEGT in the germline V gene. J gave up 5 bases and V 2 bases, and 5 bases lay outside the gene matches. CDR3 bases: TGTGCCAGCAGTGAACCAGGGGGAAGGACTGAAGCTTTCTTT. Translation gives CASSEPGGRTEAFF.

V usage is TRBV19 and J usage is TRBJ1-1, with D perhaps TRBD1 (5 bases). There are 14 residues in the CDR3. The V end was cut by 10 bases, the J end by 0 bases, with 15 bases between. The germline V gene encodes CDR1 LNHDA and CDR2 SQIVND (reference sequence). Here the CDR3 DNA reads TGTGCCACCGGACACCTAAGCGTGAACACTGAAGCTTTCTTT. This translates into CATGHLSVNTEAFF.

The chain couples TRBV29-1 to TRBJ2-1, with TRBD2 identical over 10 bases. Trimming cost V 4 bases and J 6 bases; bases outside gene matches: 9. Germline values: CDR1 SQVTM, CDR2 ANQGSEA. The CDR3 has 15 amino acids. The CDR3 loop is CSVGRLSGRANEQFF. As DNA, the CDR3 is TGCAGCGTTGGTAGGTTAAGCGGGAGGGCCAATGAGCAGTTCTTC.

The V gene is TRBV5-1, the J gene TRBJ2-2; tentatively, D is TRBD1 (6 bases). The CDR3 extends over 14 amino acids. Germline CDR1 reads SGHRS; CDR2 reads YFSETQ. V gave up 7 bases and J gave up 3 bases, with 13 bases separating them. The CDR3 coding sequence is TGCGCCAGCTCAGACAGGCCCGACACCGGGGAGCTGTTTTTT. Translating gives CASSDRPDTGELFF.

The genes are TRBV7-9 and TRBJ2-2; D is unresolved. Germline V gene lookup returns CDR1 SEHNR and CDR2 FQNEAQ (reference sequence). With 3 bases removed from V and 1 base from J, the gap between germline ends came to 6 bases. This CDR3 comprises 14 residues. CDR3 in DNA: TGTGCCAGCAGCTTTCCGAGGAACACCGGGGAGCTGTTTTTT. Its protein product is CASSFPRNTGELFF.

Ten or more counts support this clone. The gene calls are TRBV6-6 and TRBJ2-7, with 8 positions matching TRBD1. The CDR3 is 13 residues long. Germline V gene lookup returns CDR1 MNHNY and CDR2 SVGAGI (reference sequence). Trimming cost V 5 bases and J 2 bases; bases outside gene matches: 2. For the CDR3, the DNA is TGTGCCAGCAGTAAACAGGGGGCCTACGAGCAGTACTTC. Translated, it gives CASSKQGAYEQYF.

This clone was detected once. The rearrangement joins TRBV28 to TRBJ1-4; 7 bases agree with TRBD1. Germline assignment: CDR1 MDHEN and CDR2 SYDVKM. This CDR3 is 14 amino acids long. V shed 6 bases and J 5 bases; nucleotides not matched to a gene: 6. This CDR3 reads CASSPGQPNEKLFF. In DNA, the CDR3 is TGTGCCAGCAGCCCGGGACAGCCAAATGAAAAACTGTTTTTT.

The V gene is TRBV27, the J gene TRBJ2-1, with a possible D match to TRBD2 (5 bases). V lost 5 bases and J lost 5, with 19 bases in between. The CDR3 spans 16 residues. CDR1 is MNHEY, CDR2 SMNVEV, per germline (reference sequence). The CDR3, as DNA: TGTGCCAGCAGTAGGCCTGCTAGCAGGTTACACAATGAGCAGTTCTTC. This sequence encodes CASSRPASRLHNEQFF.

The chain recombines TRBV19 with TRBJ1-2; 7 nucleotides align to TRBD1. Trimming cost V 2 bases and J 2 bases; bases outside gene matches: 5. Germline CDR1 reads LNHDA; CDR2 reads SQIVND (reference sequence). This CDR3 has 15 amino acids. CDR3 nucleotide sequence: TGTGCCAGTAGTATAACAGGGGCGTGGAACTATGGCTACACCTTC. Residues: CASSITGAWNYGYTF.

The chain joins TRBV4-2 to TRBJ1-4; 9 positions match TRBD1. V shed 1 base, J shed 6 bases, and the junction held 0 bases outside the gene matches. The CDR3 extends over 14 amino acids. CDR1 is LGHNA, CDR2 YNFKEQ, per germline. Written as DNA, the CDR3 is TGTGCCAGCAGCCAAGGGGACAGGGATGAAAAACTGTTTTTT. It specifies CASSQGDRDEKLFF.